This T cell receptor (beta chain) was found in a study of T cell clonality in common variable immunodeficiency. Points from the study as a whole: Fewer deletions and N-nucleotide insertions were reportedly seen in common variable immunodeficiency TCR beta sequences.

Trimming left V 2 bases short and J 4 bases short, with 12 bases between. The germline V gene has CDR1 SGHVS and CDR2 FNYEAQ. This CDR3 has 14 residues. This table comes from immunoSEQ multiplex PCR, and its TCRdb copy is limited to in-frame clones, with some not included. The sample contains 15,000 to 20,000 clones, none of them singletons. On this clone: Its specificity is unknown. The read gets to within 3 residues of the CDR3 end, and the germline J gene fills in the rest.

Material for sequencing was peripheral blood mononuclear cells. The origin of this receptor is a human donor with common variable immunodeficiency. This chain links TRBV7-6 with TRBJ2-7; D possibly corresponds to TRBD2 (5 bases). The CDR3 here is CASSLLDLNYEQYF. CDR3 DNA, as far as it was read: TGTGCCAGCAGCTTATTGGACTTAAATTACGAG.